These T cell receptor beta chains were read from a single sample in a study of beta chain features in type 1 diabetes. The table came from immunoSEQ multiplex PCR; TCRdb's copy has only in-frame clones and leaves some out. The repertoire holds roughly 150,000 clones, under 9.5% seen once, with approximately 0.65% in the top ten. Sequenced input: central memory CD4+ T cells from blood. All receptors come from a man in his late teens or twenties in good health. Each CDR3 is given with its conserved first and last residue. The order of the fields is CDR3 DNA, CDR3 protein, clone size, D gene, J gene, V gene. A D gene is named only where the DNA matches it firmly. Clone size is not always given. Where it is, it says once, few, many or a class for expanded clones.

DNA: TGTGCCAGCAGCCAACAGGGGGGCCTCTACGAGCAGTACTTC
CDR3: CASSQQGGLYEQYF
size: .
D: TRBD1
J: TRBJ2-7
V: TRBV2

DNA: TGTGCCAGCAGCCCATGGGGGGGACAGGACTACGAGCAGTACTTC
CDR3: CASSPWGGQDYEQYF
size: few
D: .
J: TRBJ2-7
V: TRBV7-6

DNA: TGCGCCAGCAGCCAAGACAAAGATACGCAGTATTTT
CDR3: CASSQDKDTQYF
size: many
D: .
J: TRBJ2-3
V: TRBV4-3

DNA: TGTGCCAGCAGCTTCGGGCCGACAGACCAAAACATTCAGTACTTC
CDR3: CASSFGPTDQNIQYF
size: .
D: .
J: TRBJ2-4
V: TRBV7-8

DNA: TGTGCCAGCAGCCCGAGCGGGATCGGGGAGCTGTTTTTT
CDR3: CASSPSGIGELFF
size: .
D: TRBD2
J: TRBJ2-2
V: TRBV7-2

DNA: TGTGCCATCAGTGGGTTGCAGGGGATGAACACTGAAGCTTTCTTT
CDR3: CAISGLQGMNTEAFF
size: .
D: .
J: TRBJ1-1
V: TRBV10-3

DNA: TGTGCCACCAGCAGCGCCGGACAGCTAGTTACGCAGTATTTT
CDR3: CATSSAGQLVTQYF
size: few
D: .
J: TRBJ2-3
V: TRBV15

DNA: TGTGCCAGCAGCGCCGGGGGGGGGAACACTGAAGCTTTCTTT
CDR3: CASSAGGGNTEAFF
size: few
D: .
J: TRBJ1-1
V: TRBV6-5

DNA: TGTGCCAGCAGCTTACGCGGGGGCGGAGGCGAGCAGTACTTC
CDR3: CASSLRGGGGEQYF
size: .
D: .
J: TRBJ2-7
V: TRBV11-1

DNA: TGTGCCAGCAGCACGGGACAGGGTTTTGATGAGCAGTTCTTC
CDR3: CASSTGQGFDEQFF
size: .
D: TRBD1
J: TRBJ2-1
V: TRBV9

DNA: TGTGCCAGCAGCCTAAGAGGACAAGTGGGCACCGGGGAGCTGTTTTTT
CDR3: CASSLRGQVGTGELFF
size: few
D: .
J: TRBJ2-2
V: TRBV7-2

DNA: TGTGCCAGCGCGCAAGGGGGAAGCAATCAGCCCCAGCATTTT
CDR3: CASAQGGSNQPQHF
size: .
D: .
J: TRBJ1-5
V: TRBV28

DNA: TGTGCCTGGAGGACGGGGGGGGCAGATACGCAGTATTTT
CDR3: CAWRTGGADTQYF
size: many
D: TRBD2
J: TRBJ2-3
V: TRBV30

DNA: TGTGCCAGCAGTGCCGGGGGATCTGGGGCCAACGTCCTGACTTTC
CDR3: CASSAGGSGANVLTF
size: .
D: .
J: TRBJ2-6
V: TRBV2

DNA: TGTGCCAGCGGCGGACAGGCGAATCAGCCCCAGCATTTT
CDR3: CASGGQANQPQHF
size: .
D: TRBD1
J: TRBJ1-5
V: TRBV2

DNA: TGCGCCAGCAGCTTGGGGACAGGGGCAGGTACTGAAGCTTTCTTT
CDR3: CASSLGTGAGTEAFF
size: .
D: TRBD1
J: TRBJ1-1
V: TRBV5-1

DNA: TGTGCCAGCAGCCCCGGGGATCCCTTTGTAAATGAGCAGTTCTTC
CDR3: CASSPGDPFVNEQFF
size: .
D: .
J: TRBJ2-1
V: TRBV11-1

DNA: TGCGCCAGCAGCCAAGATAGTGGACAGCGAATCTCACCCCTCCACTTT
CDR3: CASSQDSGQRISPLHF
size: .
D: .
J: TRBJ1-6
V: TRBV4-1

DNA: TGTGCCAGCAGTCGAACCGGGACAGGGATCAATGAGCAGTTCTTC
CDR3: CASSRTGTGINEQFF
size: .
D: TRBD1
J: TRBJ2-1
V: TRBV27

DNA: TGTGCCAGCAGCTTCTCGCCCGGACAGGAGTATGGCTACACCTTC
CDR3: CASSFSPGQEYGYTF
size: .
D: TRBD1
J: TRBJ1-2
V: TRBV6-1

DNA: TGTGCCAGCAGCGGACAGACTGAAGCTTTCTTT
CDR3: CASSGQTEAFF
size: many
D: .
J: TRBJ1-1
V: TRBV11-2

DNA: TGTGCCAGCACGAGCGGGGGCTCGAACACCGGGGAGCTGTTTTTT
CDR3: CASTSGGSNTGELFF
size: .
D: TRBD2
J: TRBJ2-2
V: TRBV6-1

DNA: TGTGCCACCAGCGCCCCAGCCCGGGGTCAGCCCCAGCATTTT
CDR3: CATSAPARGQPQHF
size: few
D: .
J: TRBJ1-5
V: TRBV15

DNA: TGTGCCTGGAAGAGGGGGAGCCAGACGGGGGGGGAGCTGTTTTTT
CDR3: CAWKRGSQTGGELFF
size: few
D: .
J: TRBJ2-2
V: TRBV30

DNA: TGTGCCAGCAGTTTTTTACCGACAGGGGAGAGCAATCAGCCCCAGCATTTT
CDR3: CASSFLPTGESNQPQHF
size: .
D: TRBD1
J: TRBJ1-5
V: TRBV27

DNA: TGTGCCTGGAGAGGGAAGGGACTAGCGGGAGTCGAGCAGTACTTC
CDR3: CAWRGKGLAGVEQYF
size: .
D: TRBD2
J: TRBJ2-7
V: TRBV30

DNA: TGTGCCAGCAGAGAGGGACTAGCGAATGAGCAGTTCTTC
CDR3: CASREGLANEQFF
size: many
D: TRBD2
J: TRBJ2-1
V: TRBV7-2

DNA: TGTGCCAGCAGCCAAGAGGAGGTTAACTATGGCTACACCTTC
CDR3: CASSQEEVNYGYTF
size: many
D: .
J: TRBJ1-2
V: TRBV4-2

DNA: TGTGCCAGTAAATTTGGGGACAGGGGGCAAGATACGCAGTATTTT
CDR3: CASKFGDRGQDTQYF
size: few
D: TRBD1
J: TRBJ2-3
V: TRBV27

DNA: TGTGCCACCAGCAGAGACGGGGCTGGGGCCAACGTCCTGACTTTC
CDR3: CATSRDGAGANVLTF
size: few
D: .
J: TRBJ2-6
V: TRBV15

DNA: TGTGCCAGTAGTACCTCCGGGACAGGGGCCTTGAACACTGAAGCTTTCTTT
CDR3: CASSTSGTGALNTEAFF
size: few
D: TRBD1
J: TRBJ1-1
V: TRBV19

DNA: TGTGCCAGCAAACGGGGACTAGCGGGATTCAATGAGCAGTTCTTC
CDR3: CASKRGLAGFNEQFF
size: .
D: TRBD2
J: TRBJ2-1
V: TRBV7-2

DNA: TGTGCCAGCAGCAGACTAGCGGGCACAGATACGCAGTATTTT
CDR3: CASSRLAGTDTQYF
size: many
D: TRBD2
J: TRBJ2-3
V: TRBV5-8

DNA: TGTGCCAGCAGAGAGACAGGCCCTAATGAAAAACTGTTTTTT
CDR3: CASRETGPNEKLFF
size: few
D: .
J: TRBJ1-4
V: TRBV2

DNA: TGCGCCAGCAGCTCGAAGTCCCGGGACAGGGTGAACAATGAGCAGTTCTTC
CDR3: CASSSKSRDRVNNEQFF
size: .
D: TRBD1
J: TRBJ2-1
V: TRBV5-1

DNA: TGTGCCAGCAGTGACTCGAACAGGGGCTACACCTTC
CDR3: CASSDSNRGYTF
size: few
D: .
J: TRBJ1-2
V: TRBV6-1

DNA: TGCAGCGTTGACGGCGGGGCAGATACGCAGTATTTT
CDR3: CSVDGGADTQYF
size: many
D: .
J: TRBJ2-3
V: TRBV29-1

DNA: TGTGCCAGCAGGGGTTACAGATATAATTCACCCCTCCACTTT
CDR3: CASRGYRYNSPLHF
size: few
D: .
J: TRBJ1-6
V: TRBV28

DNA: TGCAGCGCCAGAAACAGGGGACTTAACTACGAGCAGTACTTC
CDR3: CSARNRGLNYEQYF
size: many
D: .
J: TRBJ2-7
V: TRBV29-1

DNA: TGTGCCAGCAGCTTAGGCCGGGACACGGGGCTGGAGCAGTACTTC
CDR3: CASSLGRDTGLEQYF
size: few
D: .
J: TRBJ2-7
V: TRBV7-2

DNA: TGTGCCAGCAGCCCCCAACCGGGACAGCCGAGTGAATTT
CDR3: CASSPQPGQPSEF
size: few
D: TRBD1
J: TRBJ1-1
V: TRBV7-3

DNA: TGTGCCAGCAGCTTACCCGAAGAGGGGGCGCGCACTGAAGCTTTCTTT
CDR3: CASSLPEEGARTEAFF
size: .
D: TRBD1
J: TRBJ1-1
V: TRBV7-9

DNA: TGTGCCAGCAGCTTAATGGGAGGGAGGGCTTTCTTT
CDR3: CASSLMGGRAFF
size: few
D: .
J: TRBJ1-1
V: TRBV7-9

DNA: TGCAGCGGTCTCGGGAGGGGGGCGTCTGAAGCTTTCTTT
CDR3: CSGLGRGASEAFF
size: many
D: .
J: TRBJ1-1
V: TRBV29-1

DNA: TGTGCCAGCAGCTCCCTGGAGGGCTACAATGAGCAGTTCTTC
CDR3: CASSSLEGYNEQFF
size: many
D: .
J: TRBJ2-1
V: TRBV5-6

DNA: TGTGCCTGGAGTGTACTAGCGGGGGCCAACAATGAGCAGTTCTTC
CDR3: CAWSVLAGANNEQFF
size: many
D: TRBD2
J: TRBJ2-1
V: TRBV30

DNA: TGTGCCAGCAGCGCACACCCAGAATACTATGGCTACACCTTC
CDR3: CASSAHPEYYGYTF
size: .
D: .
J: TRBJ1-2
V: TRBV5-8

DNA: TGTGCCAGCAGCTCGATCGGAGGGGACACCGGGGAGCTGTTTTTT
CDR3: CASSSIGGDTGELFF
size: .
D: .
J: TRBJ2-2
V: TRBV9

DNA: TGCGCCAGCAGACCCACCGGGCAAGAGACCCAGTACTTC
CDR3: CASRPTGQETQYF
size: many
D: .
J: TRBJ2-5
V: TRBV23-1

DNA: TGTGCCAGTAGTATTCAACTAGCGGAAGAGACCCAGTACTTC
CDR3: CASSIQLAEETQYF
size: few
D: TRBD2
J: TRBJ2-5
V: TRBV19

DNA: TGTGCCAGCAGCTCGGCCGCGGGGGCGAGACCCGAAGCTTTCTTT
CDR3: CASSSAAGARPEAFF
size: few
D: .
J: TRBJ1-1
V: TRBV7-2

DNA: TGCGCCAGCAGCTTTCACTCCCTCGGGAGCCGTCAGGACATTCAGTACTTC
CDR3: CASSFHSLGSRQDIQYF
size: .
D: .
J: TRBJ2-4
V: TRBV5-1

DNA: TGTGCCAGCTCACCGGACAGCCTACCTAATTCACCCCTCCACTTT
CDR3: CASSPDSLPNSPLHF
size: .
D: .
J: TRBJ1-6
V: TRBV18

DNA: TGTGCCAGCAGCTTAGACCCAGGGGATGAAAAACTGTTTTTT
CDR3: CASSLDPGDEKLFF
size: .
D: .
J: TRBJ1-4
V: TRBV7-2